This T cell receptor (beta chain) comes out of a study of control samples from healthy donors and cancer patients. Using immunoSEQ multiplex PCR, the repertoire was profiled, and TCRdb retains in-frame clones only, with some absent. This sample has about 54,000 clones, with 95% to 97% found just once. The germline gives CDR1 GTSNPN, CDR2 SVGIG (reference sequence). The CDR3 covers 13 residues. With 5 bases removed from V and 3 bases from J, the gap between germline ends came to 13 bases. V and J are TRBV30 and TRBJ1-1; the D gene is possibly TRBD1 (5 bases). Sequenced sample: blood. The clonotype comes from a woman aged 25-40 years in good health. CDR3 DNA: TGTGCCTGGTCCCCCGGGGGACACACTGAAGCTTTCTTT. Amino acids: CAWSPGGHTEAFF.